The rows below give T cell receptor beta chains drawn from one sample of a study of T-cell reconstitution after alpha-beta-depleted transplantation in children. TCRdb re-analysed the PCR reads in MiXCR, keeping a single row per CDR3 protein. The sample consists of 400,000 to 500,000 distinct CDR3 sequences, 9.5% to 13% of them appearing once. The sequences come from PBMCs from the stem cell graft donor, collected from the stem cell graft. The receptors originated from a human donor who donated a stem cell graft to a child with acute myeloid leukemia. CDR3s include the opening cysteine and the closing phenylalanine or tryptophan. D genes are given only for firm matches. Only some rows state a clone size, as once, few, many or a class for expanded clones.

j_call	clone_size	d_call	v_call	cdr3_aa	cdr3_nt
TRBJ1-1	few	.	TRBV19	CASSPTPTGNTEAFF	TGTGCCAGTAGTCCTACTCCGACAGGGAACACTGAAGCTTTCTTT
TRBJ1-2	.	.	TRBV12-3/TRBV12-4	CASSPRTAPYGYTF	TGTGCCAGCAGTCCCAGGACCGCACCCTATGGCTACACCTTC
TRBJ2-1	few	.	TRBV5-1	CASSLFARSSYNEQFF	TGCGCCAGCAGCTTGTTCGCCAGGAGCTCCTACAATGAGCAGTTCTTC
TRBJ2-1	few	TRBD2	TRBV5-1	CASSLWASGSARHEQFF	TGCGCCAGCAGCTTGTGGGCTAGCGGGAGTGCGCGCCATGAGCAGTTCTTC
TRBJ2-7	.	TRBD1	TRBV27	CASSLFRGRSYEQYF	TGTGCCAGCAGTTTATTCAGGGGGCGCTCCTACGAGCAGTACTTC
TRBJ2-7	few	.	TRBV29-1	CSVESENHDEQYF	TGCAGCGTTGAATCGGAAAACCATGACGAGCAGTACTTC
TRBJ1-2	few	.	TRBV10-3	CATEGHKYYGYTF	TGTGCCACCGAGGGACACAAGTACTATGGCTACACCTTC
TRBJ1-4	.	.	TRBV12-3/TRBV12-4	CASSLRAINEKLFF	TGTGCCAGCAGTTTAAGGGCCATTAATGAAAAACTGTTTTTT
TRBJ1-4	few	.	TRBV7-6	CASSLAVRDEKLFF	TGTGCCAGCAGCTTAGCCGTCAGGGATGAAAAACTGTTTTTT
TRBJ2-5	few	.	TRBV6-5	CASSYSGQEVETQYF	TGTGCCAGCAGTTACAGCGGCCAGGAGGTAGAGACCCAGTACTTC
TRBJ2-7	.	.	TRBV5-1	CASSQDVRSYEQYF	TGCGCCAGCAGCCAGGACGTTAGGAGCTACGAGCAGTACTTC
TRBJ2-5	.	TRBD1	TRBV3-1	CASKLGGEETQYF	TGTGCCAGCAAGTTAGGGGGCGAGGAGACCCAGTACTTC
TRBJ2-7	few	TRBD2	TRBV6-2/TRBV6-3	CASLLGGTSGVGGQYF	TGTGCCAGCCTCCTAGGGGGGACTAGCGGCGTCGGAGGGCAGTACTTC
TRBJ2-3	many	.	TRBV6-1	CASSEAGASTDTQYF	TGTGCCAGCAGTGAAGCGGGGGCGTCCACAGATACGCAGTATTTT
TRBJ2-1	.	.	TRBV11-2	CASSGKNEQFF	TGTGCCAGCAGTGGTAAGAATGAGCAGTTCTTC
TRBJ2-4	.	.	TRBV11-1	CASSQAGIENIQYF	TGTGCCAGCAGCCAAGCAGGGATCGAAAACATTCAGTACTTC
TRBJ1-3	.	.	TRBV3-1	CASSRLSGNTIYF	TGTGCCAGCAGCCGGTTGAGTGGAAACACCATATATTTT
TRBJ2-5	.	.	TRBV5-4	CASSLGRGPPQETQYF	TGTGCCAGCAGCTTGGGCCGGGGGCCGCCCCAAGAGACCCAGTACTTC
TRBJ2-1	.	.	TRBV7-8	CASSLADKAQFF	TGTGCCAGCAGCTTAGCGGACAAGGCGCAGTTCTTC
TRBJ2-3	few	.	TRBV10-3	CASKGALGASTDTQYF	TGTGCCTCGAAAGGGGCCTTGGGGGCTAGCACAGATACGCAGTATTTT
TRBJ2-1	few	TRBD1	TRBV25-1	CASSLQGAGVSYNEQFF	TGTGCCAGCAGTCTACAGGGGGCGGGAGTCTCCTACAATGAGCAGTTCTTC
TRBJ2-7	many	TRBD1	TRBV6-5	CASDRGYEQYF	TGTGCCAGCGACAGGGGCTACGAGCAGTACTTC
TRBJ1-2	.	TRBD1	TRBV7-2	CASSNPTGGGGYTF	TGTGCCAGCAGCAACCCGACAGGGGGAGGAGGCTACACCTTC
TRBJ1-1	.	.	TRBV20-1	CSARPTGHTEAFF	TGCAGTGCTAGACCTACAGGGCACACTGAAGCTTTCTTT
TRBJ1-2	many	TRBD1	TRBV4-1	CASSHAVGQGGNYGYTF	TGCGCCAGCAGCCACGCTGTAGGACAGGGTGGGAACTATGGCTACACCTTC
TRBJ2-7	few	.	TRBV5-1	CASSPGDFKAYEQYF	TGCGCCAGCAGCCCGGGGGACTTCAAGGCCTACGAGCAGTACTTC
TRBJ2-2	many	TRBD2	TRBV7-2	CASSGLAGTNTGELFF	TGTGCCAGCAGCGGGTTAGCGGGGACGAACACCGGGGAGCTGTTTTTT
TRBJ1-3	few	.	TRBV12-3/TRBV12-4	CASLNRGGLSGNTIYF	TGTGCCAGCCTGAACCGGGGAGGCCTCTCTGGAAACACCATATATTTT
TRBJ1-4	few	.	TRBV5-1	CASSLNSQRTNEKLFF	TGCGCCAGCAGCTTGAATTCGCAGAGGACTAATGAAAAACTGTTTTTT
TRBJ2-2	.	.	TRBV5-1	CASSLRGYQNTGELFF	TGCGCCAGCAGCTTGCGAGGGTACCAAAACACCGGGGAGCTGTTTTTT
TRBJ2-1	many	TRBD1	TRBV5-1	CASSLVPDRGNNEQFF	TGCGCCAGCAGCTTGGTACCGGACAGGGGCAACAATGAGCAGTTCTTC
TRBJ2-5	few	.	TRBV7-3	CASSPQSGLGGTQYF	TGTGCCAGCAGCCCGCAATCGGGCCTGGGGGGGACCCAGTACTTC
TRBJ2-2	.	.	TRBV5-1	CASVPDITNTGELFF	TGCGCCAGCGTTCCGGACATCACGAACACCGGGGAGCTGTTTTTT
TRBJ2-1	.	.	TRBV19	CASREVGGGYNEQFF	TGTGCCAGTAGGGAAGTGGGGGGAGGTTACAATGAGCAGTTCTTC
TRBJ2-5	once	TRBD2	TRBV3-1	CASTQEPGLARRRTQYF	TGTGCCAGCACCCAAGAGCCGGGACTAGCACGTCGGCGGACCCAGTACTTC
TRBJ2-7	many	.	TRBV4-2	CASSPTPPGDLGEQYF	TGTGCCAGCAGCCCGACCCCCCCAGGTGACCTCGGCGAGCAGTACTTC
TRBJ2-7	once	TRBD1	TRBV12-3/TRBV12-4	CASSPKFGTETYEQYF	TGTGCCAGCAGTCCAAAGTTCGGGACAGAGACCTACGAGCAGTACTTC
TRBJ2-2	few	.	TRBV20-1	CSAPTNTGELFF	TGCAGTGCCCCAACTAACACCGGGGAGCTGTTTTTT
TRBJ2-7	few	.	TRBV6-2/TRBV6-3	CASSYSGDPYEQYF	TGTGCCAGCAGTTACTCCGGGGACCCCTACGAGCAGTACTTC
TRBJ1-5	.	TRBD1	TRBV29-1	CSATLSGTGSRVGNQPQHF	TGCAGCGCCACTCTCTCCGGGACAGGGAGCAGGGTAGGCAATCAGCCCCAGCATTTT
TRBJ2-3	.	.	TRBV9	CASSVDRSTDTQYF	TGTGCCAGCAGCGTGGACAGAAGCACAGATACGCAGTATTTT
TRBJ1-1	.	.	TRBV6-5	CASSYSGARNTEAFF	TGTGCCAGCAGTTACTCGGGGGCTCGGAACACTGAAGCTTTCTTT
TRBJ2-3	.	.	TRBV12-5	CASGFVTDTQYF	TGTGCTAGTGGTTTCGTCACAGATACGCAGTATTTT
TRBJ2-2	.	.	TRBV12-3/TRBV12-4	CASSLQQGSGELFF	TGTGCCAGCAGTTTGCAACAGGGCTCCGGGGAGCTGTTTTTT
TRBJ1-1	many	TRBD1	TRBV20-1	CSATGTGWTEAFF	TGCAGTGCTACCGGGACAGGGTGGACTGAAGCTTTCTTT
TRBJ2-5	many	TRBD2	TRBV20-1	CSSDASGRKETQYF	TGCAGTTCCGATGCTAGCGGGAGAAAAGAGACCCAGTACTTC
TRBJ1-2	.	.	TRBV27	CASSYRGGSDYGYTF	TGTGCCAGCAGTTACCGGGGGGGTTCGGACTATGGCTACACCTTC
TRBJ2-1	many	TRBD2	TRBV7-2	CASRSGLAEFDEQFF	TGTGCCAGCAGGAGCGGGCTAGCGGAGTTTGATGAGCAGTTCTTC
TRBJ2-1	.	.	TRBV9	CASSVSDRSDEQFF	TGTGCCAGCAGCGTCAGCGACAGGTCCGATGAGCAGTTCTTC
TRBJ2-6	.	.	TRBV29-1	CSVSRQPGANVLTF	TGCAGCGTCTCCCGACAGCCCGGGGCCAACGTCCTGACTTTC
TRBJ2-3	many	.	TRBV12-3/TRBV12-4	CASSFRLTDTQYF	TGTGCCAGCAGTTTCCGTTTAACAGATACGCAGTATTTT
TRBJ2-5	few	.	TRBV29-1	CSVGMAGVDETQYF	TGCAGCGTTGGGATGGCCGGGGTGGACGAGACCCAGTACTTC
TRBJ1-1	few	.	TRBV29-1	CSVEARTGAPATEAFF	TGCAGCGTTGAAGCCCGGACGGGGGCCCCGGCGACTGAAGCTTTCTTT